This passage covers 25 T cell receptor beta chains from one sample sequenced in a study of cytomegalovirus exposure and HLA in healthy donors. PCR amplification relied on 60 Vbeta primers (plus 13 Jbeta primers). The data were produced by immunoSEQ multiplex PCR, yet TCRdb's version contains in-frame clones alone and is incomplete. The sample holds 85,000 to 120,000 clones, about two thirds seen once. The specimen sequenced was PBMCs. All receptors come from a boy aged 5-17 years in good health and CMV-seronegative.

The J gene is TRBJ2-7, the V gene TRBV7-2, with 8 bases lining up with TRBD2. Trimming at V came to 6 bases and at J to 3 bases, leaving 7 bases not matched to a gene. Germline V gene sequence: CDR1 SGHTA, CDR2 FQGNSA. This CDR3 is 14 amino acids long. The CDR3 region is CASRFAGTSYEQYF. The DNA of the CDR3 is TGTGCCAGCAGGTTCGCCGGGACTAGCTACGAGCAGTACTTC.

The V call is TRBV9, the J call TRBJ2-7; possibly TRBD1 for D (5 bases). CDR1 and CDR2 from the germline V gene are SGDLS and YYNGEE. V was shortened by 3 bases and J by 6 bases, with 16 bases between the two germline ends. The CDR3 is 14 amino acids. The CDR3 DNA follows: TGTGCCAGCAGCGGGGCAATGGGGCCGGGCGAGCAGTACTTC. Protein sequence: CASSGAMGPGEQYF.

The CDR3 region has the DNA TGCGCCAGCAGCCAAGGCCTAGGTCGGTCTGGGGCCAACGTCCTGACTTTC. Amino acids: CASSQGLGRSGANVLTF. The rearrangement joins TRBV4-3 to TRBJ2-6, with unresolved D. Trimming removed 1 base at V and 1 base at J, with 11 bases between. This CDR3 contains 17 residues. Looked up from germline, CDR1 is LGHNA and CDR2 is YSLEER.

The J gene is TRBJ1-2, the V gene TRBV5-1; weak D call: TRBD1 (6 bases). Germline values: CDR1 SGHRS, CDR2 YFSETQ. With 2 bases removed from V and 3 bases from J, the gap between germline ends came to 17 bases. This CDR3 spans 16 amino acids. CDR3 bases: TGCGCCAGCAGCTTACCCGGGGGGCGCGCGGACTATGGCTACACCTTC. The encoded protein is CASSLPGGRADYGYTF.

J is TRBJ1-1 and V is TRBV19; D is uncertain. CDR1 is LNHDA and CDR2 is SQIVND in the germline V gene (reference sequence). This CDR3 region has 16 residues. Trimming took off 0 bases at V and 5 bases at J, with 16 bases between the two ends. The CDR3 DNA is TGTGCCAGTAGTATAGATACTAACCCCAGGAGGACTGAAGCTTTCTTT. It translates to CASSIDTNPRRTEAFF. Based on the CDR3 plus reference TRBV19 and TRBJ1-1, the full variable domain is DGGITQSPKYLFRKEGQNVTLSCEQNLNHDAMYWYRQDPGQGLRLIYYSQIVNDFQKGDIAEGYSVSREKKESFPLTVTSAQKNPTAFYLCASSIDTNPRRTEAFFGQGTRLTVV.

The chain links TRBV5-1 to TRBJ2-5; 8 bases agree with TRBD2. V was clipped by 4 bases and J by 5 bases; unmatched bases: 13. Germline-derived CDR1 and CDR2 are SGHRS and YFSETQ. The CDR3 spans 16 residues. CDR3 protein: CASSPVRSGERETQYF. CDR3 coding DNA: TGCGCCAGCAGCCCGGTTCGTAGCGGGGAGCGGGAGACCCAGTACTTC.

The chain employs TRBV28 and TRBJ1-2; no definite D call. The CDR3 sequence is 14 residues long. V lost 6 bases, J lost 6 bases, and 17 bases lay in between. Germline V gene data show CDR1 as MDHEN and CDR2 as SYDVKM. CDR3 coding DNA: TGTGCCAGCAGAACCCTTGAGGGAGCAGATGGCTACACCTTC. Protein: CASRTLEGADGYTF.

There are a few counts of this clone. The CDR3 protein is CASSLLLPAGEAFF. The CDR3 region has the DNA TGTGCCAGCAGTTTACTTCTTCCGGCGGGTGAAGCTTTCTTT. The chain joins TRBV28 to TRBJ1-1; D gene unclear. Germline CDR1 is MDHEN and CDR2 is SYDVKM. V gave up 2 bases and J gave up 7 bases, with 14 bases separating them. The CDR3 extends over 14 amino acids.

DNA of the CDR3: TGTGCCAGCAGTGAAGGGGGGACTAGAACTGAAGCTTTCTTT. This sequence encodes CASSEGGTRTEAFF. This chain connects TRBV6-1 to TRBJ1-1, with a possible D match to TRBD1 (5 bases). Germline values: CDR1 MNHNS, CDR2 SASEGT. The CDR3 sequence is 14 residues long. V was pared by 1 base and J by 5 bases, with 11 bases between.

The gene calls are TRBV5-1 and TRBJ1-5; D is uncertain. Trimming removed 1 base at V and 5 bases at J, with 13 bases between. The CDR3 length is 15 residues. The germline V gene has CDR1 SGHRS and CDR2 YFSETQ. The CDR3 is CASSLNPGRDQPQHF. As DNA, the CDR3 is TGCGCCAGCAGCTTGAACCCGGGGAGGGATCAGCCCCAGCATTTT. The whole variable domain, filled in from reference TRBV5-1 and TRBJ1-5, reads KAGVTQTPRYLIKTRGQQVTLSCSPISGHRSVSWYQQTPGQGLQFLFEYFSETQRNKGNFPGRFSGRQFSNSRSEMNVSTLELGDSALYLCASSLNPGRDQPQHFGDGTRLSIL.

The chain uses TRBV7-3 and TRBJ2-3, with a weak D call TRBD2 (6 bases). Trimming took off 5 bases at V and 2 bases at J, with 17 bases between the two ends. Per germline, CDR1 SGHTA and CDR2 FQGTGA. The CDR3 length is 16 residues. The chain's CDR3 is CASSRAGKHYTDTQYF. In nucleotides, the CDR3 is TGTGCCAGCAGCCGTGCGGGGAAGCATTACACAGATACGCAGTATTTT.

V usage is TRBV7-6 and J usage is TRBJ2-5; 11 nucleotides line up with TRBD2. Trimming took 5 bases from V and 5 from J; bases not matched to a gene: 7. The germline CDR1 and CDR2 sequences are SGHVS and FNYEAQ. There are 15 residues in the CDR3. This CDR3 is CASSVTSGSRETQYF. For the CDR3, the DNA is TGTGCCAGCAGCGTCACTAGCGGGAGTCGGGAGACCCAGTACTTC.

The rearrangement links TRBV5-6 to TRBJ2-7; D might be TRBD1 (6 bases). The germline V and J ends were trimmed by 4 bases and 5 bases, with 16 bases remaining between them. This CDR3 is built from 14 residues. CDR1 and CDR2 from the germline V gene are SGHDT and YYEEEE. The DNA for the CDR3 is TGTGCCAGCAGCCCGGACGGGACAACAAACGAGCAGTACTTC. Its translation is CASSPDGTTNEQYF.

The CDR3 region is CASSQDDWALQETQYF. CDR3 DNA: TGCGCCAGCAGCCAAGACGATTGGGCCCTCCAAGAGACCCAGTACTTC. The chain joins TRBV4-1 to TRBJ2-5; no firm D call. Germline CDR1 is MGHRA and CDR2 is YSYEKL. The CDR3 sequence is 16 residues long. V lost 0 bases, J lost 1 base, and 12 bases lay in between.

The chain combines TRBV5-1 with TRBJ2-1; D might be TRBD2 (5 bases). V lost 0 bases to trimming and J lost 4 bases, with 11 bases between them. This CDR3 comprises 15 residues. Germline V gives CDR1 SGHRS, CDR2 YFSETQ. The CDR3 protein is CASSLAAGFYNEQFF. The CDR3 nucleotides are TGCGCCAGCAGCTTGGCGGCGGGCTTTTACAATGAGCAGTTCTTC.

This clone was detected only a few times. This chain links TRBV10-2 with TRBJ1-3; 7 nucleotides line up with TRBD1. V shed 3 bases and J 3 bases; nucleotides not matched to a gene: 5. The CDR3 loop spans 15 amino acids. Germline V CDR1 and CDR2: WSHSY, SAAADI. The CDR3 sequence: CASSEPGTDGNTIYF. The CDR3 DNA reads TGCGCCAGCAGTGAACCCGGGACAGATGGAAACACCATATATTTT.

The CDR3 sequence: CASSHPEQGSGGYTDTQYF. The CDR3 DNA is TGTGCCAGCAGCCACCCCGAACAAGGGAGCGGGGGGTACACAGATACGCAGTATTTT. The chain employs TRBV7-8 and TRBJ2-3, with TRBD2 identical over 9 bases. With 5 bases clipped from V and 2 bases from J, the junction kept 17 bases outside the gene matches. CDR3 length equals 19 residues. Germline V gene sequence: CDR1 SGHVS, CDR2 FQNEAQ.

V and J are TRBV30 and TRBJ1-2, with D unclear. Deletions cut 5 bases from V and 3 bases from J, with 7 bases between. The CDR3 covers 11 residues. Per the germline V gene, CDR1 is GTSNPN and CDR2 is SVGIG (reference sequence). The CDR3 loop reads CAWSQDYGYTF. The DNA for the CDR3 is TGTGCCTGGTCCCAGGACTATGGCTACACCTTC.

This clone was recorded once. The rearrangement uses TRBV5-6 and TRBJ2-1; 8 bases are shared with TRBD1. This CDR3 has 16 amino acids. Looked up from germline, CDR1 is SGHDT and CDR2 is YYEEEE. The junction had 11 bases not matched to a gene; V was cut back by 3 bases and J by 6 bases. The CDR3 protein is CASSSYGQGFVNEQFF. The CDR3 DNA reads as TGTGCCAGCAGCTCTTATGGACAGGGATTCGTCAATGAGCAGTTCTTC.

The chain carries TRBV2 and TRBJ1-2; the D gene is possibly TRBD1 (5 bases). The germline V gene encodes CDR1 SNHLY and CDR2 FYNNEI. V lost 7 bases to trimming and J lost 7 bases, with 19 bases between them. The CDR3 runs 14 residues. The chain's CDR3 is CASNRPPGFSGYTF. In nucleotides, the CDR3 is TGTGCCAGCAATCGACCACCAGGGTTTTCTGGCTACACCTTC.

This clone showed up just once. The chain links TRBV6-5 to TRBJ1-2; D is possibly TRBD1 (6 bases). The length of the CDR3 is 12 residues. Trimming removed 4 bases from V and 5 bases from J, with 8 bases in between. CDR1 and CDR2 (germline): MNHEY, SVGAGI. The CDR3 reads CASSSGDYGYTF. The CDR3 nucleotides are TGTGCCAGCAGTTCAGGGGATTATGGCTACACCTTC.

The genes are TRBV5-1 and TRBJ2-1, with no clear D. With 4 bases removed from V and 0 bases from J, the gap between germline ends came to 11 bases. The CDR3 consists of 15 residues. CDR1 SGHRS and CDR2 YFSETQ come from the germline V gene. The CDR3 DNA is TGCGCCAGCAGCGGGCAGGTTAGCTCCTACAATGAGCAGTTCTTC. This codes for CASSGQVSSYNEQFF.

The chain has TRBV5-1 and TRBJ1-1, with 7 bases fitting TRBD1. V dropped 4 bases and J dropped 4; count of bases not matched to a gene: 10. Germline V gene lookup returns CDR1 SGHRS and CDR2 YFSETQ. The CDR3 is made up of 15 amino acids. CDR3 bases: TGCGCCAGCAGCCGGGCGGACAGGCGGGGCACTGAAGCTTTCTTT. Translation gives CASSRADRRGTEAFF.

The chain joins TRBV5-4 to TRBJ2-1, with 14 bases fitting TRBD2. V lost 1 base and J lost 8; bases outside the gene matches: 8. The CDR3 sequence is 17 residues long. Germline values: CDR1 SGHNT, CDR2 YYREEE (reference sequence). Written as DNA, the CDR3 is TGTGCCAGCAGCTTGCGACTAGCGGGAGGGCCTGTCTATGAGCAGTTCTTC. This gives the protein CASSLRLAGGPVYEQFF.

The chain combines TRBV28 with TRBJ1-3; perhaps TRBD1 as D (5 bases). CDR3 size: 14 residues. CDR1 is MDHEN, CDR2 SYDVKM, per germline. Trimming left V 3 bases short and J 0 bases short, with 6 bases between. CDR3 coding DNA: TGTGCCAGCAGTTTGACAGTCTCTGGAAACACCATATATTTT. This gives the protein CASSLTVSGNTIYF.